The 2 T cell receptor beta chains reported below all come from one sample, sequenced in a study of shared clonotypes between healthy human individuals. Only CD45RO-negative cells positively selected for CCR7 counted as naive CD8 cells, so terminally differentiated effector memory CD45RA+ cells were excluded. Method: immunoSEQ multiplex PCR; TCRdb's copy keeps in-frame clones and lacks some. The profile shows about 590,000 clones, nearly 97% of them singletons. Sample: naive CD8+ T cells sorted from blood. The receptors stem from a woman aged 25 to 45 in good health.

The rearrangement joins TRBV29-1 to TRBJ1-1; D is undetermined. Germline CDR1 is SQVTM and CDR2 is ANQGSEA. Trimming took off 4 bases at V and 7 bases at J, with 16 bases between the two ends. The CDR3 consists of 13 residues. The CDR3 region has the DNA TGCAGCGTTGGACCAGTAGCAGAATTTGAAGCTTTCTTT. Protein product: CSVGPVAEFEAFF.

Concerning this clone: Other DNA sequences in the sample encode the same CDR3. The gene calls are TRBV28 and TRBJ2-7, with D tentatively TRBD2 (6 bases). V was trimmed by 2 bases and J by 2 bases, leaving 10 bases between them. Looked up from germline, CDR1 is MDHEN and CDR2 is SYDVKM. CDR3 length: 14 residues. The CDR3 loop reads CASSLLAGTYEQYF. Written as DNA, the CDR3 is TGTGCCAGCAGTTTACTCGCGGGGACCTACGAGCAGTACTTC. Full variable domain (outside the CDR3, taken from reference TRBV28 and TRBJ2-7): DVKVTQSSRYLVKRTGEKVFLECVQDMDHENMFWYRQDPGLGLRLIYFSYDVKMKEKGDIPEGYSVSREKKERFSLILESASTNQTSMYLCASSLLAGTYEQYFGPGTRLTVT.